This TCR beta chain appears in the sequencing data of a study of regulatory T cells in long-lasting Graves disease. Time point indicated: newly diagnosed GD, antithyroid drugs for less than 3 months. RNA extracted from PBMCs served as the sequencing template. Study-level points and caveats: Persistent cases favored TRBV28, TRBJ1-2 and TRBJ2-5. Those with persistent Graves' had less TCR diversity than newly diagnosed patients. Shared public clonotypes totalled approximately 3,000 in persistent patients, compared with just under 1,000 in new patients.

The junction had 14 bases not matched to a gene; V was cut back by 6 bases and J by 5 bases. CDR3 size: 16 residues. In germline, CDR1 is SEHNR, CDR2 FQNEAQ (reference sequence). On this clonotype itself: What it recognizes is unknown.

Building the TCR beta libraries relied on iRepertoire HTBI primers, and CDR3 regions underwent Arm-PCR. TCRdb redid the calling of the multiplex PCR reads with MiXCR, one entry per CDR3 protein. The data show about 220,000 distinct CDR3 sequences, around a fifth seen once. This sample was also put to use in a study of T cells in Graves' hyperthyroidism and ophthalmopathy. Turning to that study: First-round RT-PCR of the TCR CDR3 relied on the HTBI primer set.

The V and J genes are TRBV7-9 and TRBJ2-7; 9 bases map to TRBD1. This specimen consisted of peripheral blood mononuclear cells (PBMCs), obtained at new diagnosis, from a patient treated with antithyroid drugs. This clonotype originated in a woman under 40 with Graves disease. The CDR3 region is CASRSFLGDRDHEQYF. DNA for the CDR3: TGTGCCAGCAGGTCCTTTTTGGGGGACAGGGACCACGAGCAGTACTTC.